This entry is about one T cell receptor beta chain. Its antigen is still unknown. The data belong to a study of cytomegalovirus exposure and HLA in healthy donors. PCR involved 60 Vbeta and 13 Jbeta primers. Libraries were prepared by immunoSEQ multiplex PCR; TCRdb keeps only in-frame clonotypes and omits some of them. The sample lists 170,000 or so clones, 60% to 85% seen once, with about 3.4% in the top ten. The CDR3 is 15 amino acids. From germline, CDR1 is MDHEN and CDR2 SYDVKM. V gave up 6 bases and J gave up 2 bases, with 16 bases separating them. Study-wide results and limits: Despite most TCR sequences being rare, some public TCRs occurred in many donors.

The chain links TRBV28 to TRBJ2-5, with TRBD1 as a possible D gene (7 bases). Sequenced input: PBMCs. The sequence derives from a woman between 50 and 59 years old in good health and CMV-seropositive. CDR3 loop: CASSRRQGGQETQYF. DNA for the CDR3: TGTGCCAGCAGCCGACGACAGGGAGGTCAAGAGACCCAGTACTTC.